This T cell receptor beta chain was captured in a study of cytomegalovirus exposure and HLA in healthy donors. Both 60 Vbeta primers and 13 Jbeta primers went into the PCR. TCRdb keeps only in-frame clones here, not all; method: immunoSEQ multiplex PCR. The sample contains approximately 210,000 clones, 85% to 90% of which appear only once. The CDR3 is made up of 14 amino acids. Germline lookup yields CDR1 SGHVS and CDR2 FQNEAQ. Deletions cut 0 bases from V and 3 bases from J, with 8 bases between. The chain couples TRBV7-8 to TRBJ1-2; D is possibly TRBD1 (5 bases). Sequences were obtained from PBMCs. The receptor's source is a woman under 30 in good health and CMV-seronegative. This chain's CDR3 is CASSLAKGHYGYTF. The CDR3 nucleotides are TGTGCCAGCAGCTTAGCGAAGGGGCACTATGGCTACACCTTC.